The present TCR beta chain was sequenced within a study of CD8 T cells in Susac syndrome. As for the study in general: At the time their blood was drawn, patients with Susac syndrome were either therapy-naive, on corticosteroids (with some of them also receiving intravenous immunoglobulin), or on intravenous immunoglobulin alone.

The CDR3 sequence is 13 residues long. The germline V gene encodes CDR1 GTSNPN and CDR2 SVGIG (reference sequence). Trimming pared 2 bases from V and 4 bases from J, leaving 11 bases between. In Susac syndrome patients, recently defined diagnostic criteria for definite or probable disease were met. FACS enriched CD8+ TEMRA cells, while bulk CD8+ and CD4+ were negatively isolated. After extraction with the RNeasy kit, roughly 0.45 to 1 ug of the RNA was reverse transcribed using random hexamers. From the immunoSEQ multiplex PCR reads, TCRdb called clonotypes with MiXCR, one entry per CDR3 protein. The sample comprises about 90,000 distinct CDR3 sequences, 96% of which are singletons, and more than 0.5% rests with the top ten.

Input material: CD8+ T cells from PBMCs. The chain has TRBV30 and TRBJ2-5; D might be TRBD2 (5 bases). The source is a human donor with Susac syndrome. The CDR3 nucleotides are TGTGCCTGGAGTCCCCTAGCACGAGAGACCCAGTACTTC. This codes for CAWSPLARETQYF.